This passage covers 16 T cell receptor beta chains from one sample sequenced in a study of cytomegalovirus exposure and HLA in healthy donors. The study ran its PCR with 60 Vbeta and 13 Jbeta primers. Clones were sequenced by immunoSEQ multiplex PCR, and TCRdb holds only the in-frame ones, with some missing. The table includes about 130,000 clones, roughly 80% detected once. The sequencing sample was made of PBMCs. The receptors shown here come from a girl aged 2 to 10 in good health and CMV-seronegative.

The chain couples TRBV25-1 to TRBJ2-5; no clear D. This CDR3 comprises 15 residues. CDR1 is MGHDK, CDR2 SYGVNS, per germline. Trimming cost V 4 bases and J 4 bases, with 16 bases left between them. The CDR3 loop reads CASSAAMIRRETQYF. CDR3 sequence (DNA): TGTGCCAGCAGTGCCGCGATGATTCGGAGAGAGACCCAGTACTTC.

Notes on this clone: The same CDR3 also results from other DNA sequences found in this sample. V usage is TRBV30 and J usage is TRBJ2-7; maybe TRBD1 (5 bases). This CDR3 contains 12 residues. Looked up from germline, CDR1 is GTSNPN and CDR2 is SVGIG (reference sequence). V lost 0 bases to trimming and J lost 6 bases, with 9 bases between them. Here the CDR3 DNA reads TGTGCCTGGAGTGTCCAGGGCGCCGAGCAGTACTTC. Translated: CAWSVQGAEQYF.

The CDR3 coding sequence is TGTGCCAGCAGTTTAACTAGGAACTATGGCTACACCTTC. Amino acids: CASSLTRNYGYTF. This chain links TRBV28 with TRBJ1-2, with no clear D. The CDR3 has 13 residues. V dropped 2 bases and J dropped 2 bases, with 6 bases sitting between them. Germline values: CDR1 MDHEN, CDR2 SYDVKM.

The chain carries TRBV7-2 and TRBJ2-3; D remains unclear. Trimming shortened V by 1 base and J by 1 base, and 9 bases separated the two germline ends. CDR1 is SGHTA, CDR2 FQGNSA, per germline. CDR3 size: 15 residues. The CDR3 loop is CASSLGGFGTDTQYF. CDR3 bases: TGTGCCAGCAGCTTAGGCGGCTTTGGCACAGATACGCAGTATTTT. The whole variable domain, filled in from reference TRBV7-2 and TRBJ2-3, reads GAGVSQSPSNKVTEKGKDVELRCDPISGHTALYWYRQSLGQGLEFLIYFQGNSAPDKSGLPSDRFSAERTGGSVSTLTIQRTQQEDSAVYLCASSLGGFGTDTQYFGPGTRLTVL.

The CDR3 protein is CASSLVGSGSYEQYF. For the CDR3, the DNA is TGTGCCAGCAGCTTAGTAGGTAGCGGATCCTACGAGCAGTACTTC. This chain uses TRBV7-9 with TRBJ2-7; possible D gene TRBD2, 6 bases. Trimming left V 1 base short and J 1 base short, with 11 bases between. CDR1 and CDR2 (germline): SEHNR, FQNEAQ (reference sequence). CDR3 length equals 15 residues.

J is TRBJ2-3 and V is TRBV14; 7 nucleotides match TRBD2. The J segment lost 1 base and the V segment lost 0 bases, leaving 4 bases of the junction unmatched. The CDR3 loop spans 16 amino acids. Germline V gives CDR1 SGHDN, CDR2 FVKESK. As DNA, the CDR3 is TGTGCCAGCAGCCAAGAAGCGGGGTGGGGCACAGATACGCAGTATTTT. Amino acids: CASSQEAGWGTDTQYF.

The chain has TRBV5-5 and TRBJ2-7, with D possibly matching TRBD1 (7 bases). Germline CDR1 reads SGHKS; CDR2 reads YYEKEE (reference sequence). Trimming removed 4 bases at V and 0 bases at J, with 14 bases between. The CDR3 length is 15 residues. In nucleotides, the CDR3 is TGTGCCAGCAGCGGGAGGCGGGACAGCTCCTACGAGCAGTACTTC. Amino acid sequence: CASSGRRDSSYEQYF.

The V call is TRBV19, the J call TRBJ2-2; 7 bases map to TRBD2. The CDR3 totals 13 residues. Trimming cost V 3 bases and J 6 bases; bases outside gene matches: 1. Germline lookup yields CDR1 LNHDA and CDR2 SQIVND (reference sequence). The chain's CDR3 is CASSIGGSGELFF. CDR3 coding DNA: TGTGCCAGTAGTATCGGGGGGTCCGGGGAGCTGTTTTTT.

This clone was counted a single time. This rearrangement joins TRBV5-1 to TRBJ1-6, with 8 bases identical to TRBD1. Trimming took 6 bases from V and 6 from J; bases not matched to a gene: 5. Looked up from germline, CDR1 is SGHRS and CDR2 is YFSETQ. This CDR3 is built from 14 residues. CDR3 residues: CASTAGQGNSPLHF. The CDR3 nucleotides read TGCGCCAGCACGGCAGGACAGGGTAATTCACCCCTCCACTTT. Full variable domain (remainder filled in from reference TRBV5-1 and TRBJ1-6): KAGVTQTPRYLIKTRGQQVTLSCSPISGHRSVSWYQQTPGQGLQFLFEYFSETQRNKGNFPGRFSGRQFSNSRSEMNVSTLELGDSALYLCASTAGQGNSPLHFGNGTRLTVT.

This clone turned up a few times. For the CDR3, the DNA is TGTGCCAGCAGCCTCGGGACAGGGGGCACTGAAGCTTTCTTT. Protein: CASSLGTGGTEAFF. This chain links TRBV4-2 with TRBJ1-1; 11 positions match TRBD1. From germline, CDR1 is LGHNA and CDR2 YNFKEQ. The CDR3 spans 14 residues. V dropped 4 bases and J dropped 4; count of bases not matched to a gene: 2.

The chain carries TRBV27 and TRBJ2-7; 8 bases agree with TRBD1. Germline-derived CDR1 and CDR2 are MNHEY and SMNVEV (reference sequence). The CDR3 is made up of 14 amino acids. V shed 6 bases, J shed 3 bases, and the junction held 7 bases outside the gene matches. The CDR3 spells CASSLQGDYYEQYF. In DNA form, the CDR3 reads TGTGCCAGCAGCTTACAGGGGGATTACTACGAGCAGTACTTC.

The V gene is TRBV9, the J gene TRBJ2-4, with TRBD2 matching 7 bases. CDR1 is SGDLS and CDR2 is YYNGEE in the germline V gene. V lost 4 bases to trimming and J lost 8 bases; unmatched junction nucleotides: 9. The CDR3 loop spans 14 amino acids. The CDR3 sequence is CASSPPWGGDIQYF. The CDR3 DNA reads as TGTGCCAGCAGCCCCCCCTGGGGGGGGGACATTCAGTACTTC.

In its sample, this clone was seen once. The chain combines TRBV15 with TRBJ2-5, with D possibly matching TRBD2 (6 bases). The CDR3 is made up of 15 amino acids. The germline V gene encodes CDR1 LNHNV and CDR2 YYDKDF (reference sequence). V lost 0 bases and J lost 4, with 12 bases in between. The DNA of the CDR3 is TGTGCCACCAGCAGAGATTTGGGAGGAGGAGAGACCCAGTACTTC. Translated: CATSRDLGGGETQYF.

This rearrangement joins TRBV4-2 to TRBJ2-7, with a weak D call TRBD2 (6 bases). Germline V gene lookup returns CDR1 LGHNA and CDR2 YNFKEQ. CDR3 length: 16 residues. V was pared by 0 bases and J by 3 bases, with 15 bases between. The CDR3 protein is CASSQERGSVGYEQYF. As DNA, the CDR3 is TGTGCCAGCAGCCAAGAACGGGGGAGTGTCGGCTACGAGCAGTACTTC.

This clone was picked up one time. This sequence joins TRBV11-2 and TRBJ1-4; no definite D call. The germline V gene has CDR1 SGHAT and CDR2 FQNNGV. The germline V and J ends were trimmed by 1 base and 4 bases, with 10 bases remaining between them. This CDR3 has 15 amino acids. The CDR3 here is CASSLGRSFNEKLFF. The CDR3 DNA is TGTGCCAGCAGCTTAGGCAGGTCTTTTAATGAAAAACTGTTTTTT.

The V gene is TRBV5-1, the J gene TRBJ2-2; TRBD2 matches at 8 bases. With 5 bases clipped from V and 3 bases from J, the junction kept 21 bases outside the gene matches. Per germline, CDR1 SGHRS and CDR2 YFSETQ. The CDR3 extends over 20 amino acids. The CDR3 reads CASRKTDTKRESWDTGELFF. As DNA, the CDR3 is TGCGCCAGCAGAAAGACCGATACCAAGCGGGAGTCGTGGGACACCGGGGAGCTGTTTTTT.